These 30 T cell receptor beta chains were sequenced from one sample in a study of blood T cell repertoires in COVID-19. Sequencing was performed with immunoSEQ multiplex PCR; in TCRdb, only in-frame clones are kept and a portion is missing. The repertoire holds some 270,000 clones, approximately 81% seen once, with 6.6% in the top ten. Sequencing was done on a sample of PBMCs or T cells enriched from blood (not recorded which). The receptor set was obtained from a woman between 45 and 60 years old who had been exposed to COVID-19.

The J gene is TRBJ1-1, the V gene TRBV7-9; 8 positions match TRBD1. Germline CDR1 and CDR2: SEHNR and FQNEAQ (reference sequence). This CDR3 has 15 amino acids. The V segment lost 7 bases and the J segment 7 bases; nucleotides outside the gene matches: 14. CDR3 protein: CASTARRTGRSEAFF. The CDR3 region has the DNA TGTGCCAGCACCGCAAGGAGGACAGGGCGGAGTGAAGCTTTCTTT.

The rearrangement joins TRBV10-2 to TRBJ1-1; 7 bases are shared with TRBD1. The CDR3 is 13 amino acids. V was clipped by 2 bases and J by 3 bases; unmatched bases: 0. Germline CDR1 WSHSY, CDR2 SAAADI. The CDR3 bases are TGCGCCAGCAGTGAGGACAGGGACACTGAAGCTTTCTTT. This codes for CASSEDRDTEAFF.

V usage is TRBV27 and J usage is TRBJ1-6, with 7 bases fitting TRBD1. There are 14 residues in the CDR3. Germline V CDR1 and CDR2: MNHEY, SMNVEV (reference sequence). The J segment lost 7 bases and the V segment lost 8 bases, leaving 8 bases of the junction unmatched. The CDR3 loop is CASGNDRANSPLHF. The CDR3 region has the DNA TGTGCCAGCGGGAACGACAGGGCCAATTCACCCCTCCACTTT.

J is TRBJ2-2 and V is TRBV11-2, with a weak D call TRBD1 (5 bases). V lost 5 bases, J lost 3 bases, and 13 bases lay in between. The germline V gene has CDR1 SGHAT and CDR2 FQNNGV. The CDR3 totals 15 residues. The CDR3 here is CASSLGAVDTGELFF. In nucleotides, the CDR3 is TGTGCCAGCAGCCTTGGGGCAGTCGACACCGGGGAGCTGTTTTTT.

The genes are TRBV7-9 and TRBJ1-6; 7 positions agree with TRBD1. This CDR3 has 15 residues. Germline V gene data show CDR1 as SEHNR and CDR2 as FQNEAQ (reference sequence). V was clipped by 3 bases and J by 7 bases; unmatched bases: 6. The DNA for the CDR3 is TGTGCCAGCAGCTTTAAAGGGGGCCAGAATTCACCCCTCCACTTT. Its protein product is CASSFKGGQNSPLHF.

The chain combines TRBV18 with TRBJ2-3, with D possibly being TRBD1 (6 bases). V gave up 1 base and J gave up 5 bases, with 19 bases separating them. The CDR3 sequence is 17 residues long. Germline V gene lookup returns CDR1 KGHSH and CDR2 LQKENI. Here the CDR3 reads CASSPRSFRGRQDTQYF. CDR3 nucleotide sequence: TGTGCCAGCTCACCACGTAGTTTCAGGGGACGGCAAGATACGCAGTATTTT.

The V gene is TRBV19, the J gene TRBJ1-3; a weak D match, TRBD1 (6 bases). From germline, CDR1 is LNHDA and CDR2 SQIVND (reference sequence). V was trimmed by 8 bases and J by 2 bases, leaving 13 bases between them. This CDR3 has 14 amino acids. The CDR3 region is CASGLQGTGNTIYF. CDR3 in DNA: TGTGCCAGTGGACTGCAGGGGACTGGAAACACCATATATTTT.

The chain employs TRBV10-3 and TRBJ1-1; D may be TRBD1 (6 bases). Trimming pared 3 bases from V and 5 bases from J, leaving 10 bases between. The CDR3 is 13 residues long. The germline CDR1 and CDR2 sequences are ENHRY and SYGVKD. CDR3 nucleotide sequence: TGTGCCATCAGTGAAGACAGGTTGACTGAAGCTTTCTTT. Its protein is CAISEDRLTEAFF.

The chain is built from TRBV5-8 and TRBJ1-3, with D possibly matching TRBD1 (5 bases). V dropped 0 bases and J dropped 4 bases, with 14 bases sitting between them. This CDR3 comprises 16 residues. CDR1 is SGHTS and CDR2 is YDEGEE in the germline V gene. The CDR3 sequence: CASSLVTARPGNTIYF. The CDR3 coding sequence is TGTGCCAGCAGCTTGGTGACAGCCCGGCCGGGAAACACCATATATTTT.

Many counts were recorded for this clone. The rearrangement joins TRBV5-1 to TRBJ2-1; D unresolved. Germline V lookup: CDR1 SGHRS, CDR2 YFSETQ. There are 11 residues in the CDR3. Between the trimmed V and J ends, which lost 2 bases and 10 bases, there was a span of 7 bases. The CDR3 sequence is CASSFQTEQFF. CDR3 coding DNA: TGCGCCAGCAGCTTTCAAACAGAGCAGTTCTTC.

The chain employs TRBV12-3 or TRBV12-4 and TRBJ2-1, with a weak D call TRBD2 (6 bases). The CDR3 is 13 residues long. The V and J ends lost 3 bases and 8 bases respectively, with 11 bases between them. The CDR3 loop reads CASSLRDGDEQFF. In DNA, the CDR3 is TGTGCCAGCAGTTTGCGGGATGGAGATGAGCAGTTCTTC.

The chain has TRBV7-9 and TRBJ1-2; TRBD1 matches at 7 bases. The germline V gene encodes CDR1 SEHNR and CDR2 FQNEAQ (reference sequence). This CDR3 is 17 amino acids long. J lost 4 bases, V lost 1 base, and 12 bases had no gene match. The DNA for the CDR3 is TGTGCCAGCAGCTTAGTGACAGGGTCTCACCCAGCCTATGGCTACACCTTC. Translation gives CASSLVTGSHPAYGYTF.

About this clone itself: In the same sample, other DNA sequences code for this CDR3. The rearrangement joins TRBV30 to TRBJ2-7; 9 bases align to TRBD1. The CDR3 sequence is 13 residues long. J lost 5 bases, V lost 2 bases, and 4 bases had no gene match. Germline-derived CDR1 and CDR2 are GTSNPN and SVGIG (reference sequence). For the CDR3, the DNA is TGTGCCTGGAGTAGGGGACAGGGTAACGAGCAGTACTTC. Its protein product is CAWSRGQGNEQYF. The whole variable domain, filled in from reference TRBV30 and TRBJ2-7, reads SQTIHQWPATLVQPVGSPLSLECTVEGTSNPNLYWYRQAAGRGLQLLFYSVGIGQISSEVPQNLSASRPQDRQFILSSKKLLLSDSGFYLCAWSRGQGNEQYFGPGTRLTVT.

The chain has TRBV28 and TRBJ1-1, with a weak D call TRBD1 (6 bases). The CDR3 totals 15 residues. V lost 7 bases and J lost 4, with 19 bases in between. CDR1 MDHEN and CDR2 SYDVKM come from the germline V gene. The CDR3, as DNA: TGTGCCAGCACCTCAGTATTTACAGGGAGCACTGAAGCTTTCTTT. The encoded protein is CASTSVFTGSTEAFF.

This chain connects TRBV10-2 to TRBJ1-2; 8 nucleotides align to TRBD1. This CDR3 comprises 14 residues. V shed 3 bases, J shed 6 bases, and the junction held 6 bases outside the gene matches. Germline V gene data show CDR1 as WSHSY and CDR2 as SAAADI. The CDR3 loop is CASSDTNRGDGYTF. CDR3 bases: TGCGCCAGCAGTGATACGAACAGGGGGGATGGCTACACCTTC.

The V and J genes are TRBV9 and TRBJ2-5, with 7 bases matching TRBD2. The CDR3 consists of 15 residues. V dropped 0 bases and J dropped 1; count of bases not matched to a gene: 3. Germline CDR1 is SGDLS and CDR2 is YYNGEE. CDR3 DNA sequence: TGTGCCAGCAGCGTAGAAGGACTAGTCCAAGAGACCCAGTACTTC. It is translated as CASSVEGLVQETQYF.

This clone was seen only a few times. V is TRBV28 and J is TRBJ1-1, with a tentative D call TRBD1 (6 bases). This CDR3 contains 14 residues. Trimming stripped 6 bases from V and 1 base from J, with 12 bases between. Germline CDR1 reads MDHEN; CDR2 reads SYDVKM. CDR3 loop: CASSSKDRNTEAFF. The CDR3 DNA reads TGTGCCAGCAGCTCAAAGGACAGGAACACTGAAGCTTTCTTT. Combining the CDR3 with reference TRBV28 and TRBJ1-1 gives the whole variable domain DVKVTQSSRYLVKRTGEKVFLECVQDMDHENMFWYRQDPGLGLRLIYFSYDVKMKEKGDIPEGYSVSREKKERFSLILESASTNQTSMYLCASSSKDRNTEAFFGQGTRLTVV.

This clone appeared a single time. The chain joins TRBV28 to TRBJ1-6; D possibly corresponds to TRBD1 (5 bases). Trimming removed 2 bases at V and 10 bases at J, with 9 bases between. This CDR3 contains 13 residues. From germline, CDR1 is MDHEN and CDR2 SYDVKM. This chain's CDR3 is CASSLAGRSPLHF. The CDR3 nucleotides are TGTGCCAGCAGTTTAGCAGGGCGCTCACCCCTCCACTTT.

The J gene is TRBJ1-5, the V gene TRBV24-1, with a weak D call TRBD1 (5 bases). V shed 9 bases and J shed 2 bases, with 13 bases lying between them. CDR1 and CDR2 from the germline V gene are KGHDR and SFDVKD. CDR3 length: 14 amino acids. CDR3 sequence (DNA): TGTGCCACCGCCCAGGGTGAGGGCAATCAGCCCCAGCATTTT. Its translation is CATAQGEGNQPQHF.

The chain is built from TRBV4-2 and TRBJ1-2; D is perhaps TRBD1 (5 bases). CDR3 length equals 12 residues. V shed 4 bases and J shed 13 bases, with 16 bases lying between them. Germline V lookup: CDR1 LGHNA, CDR2 YNFKEQ. CDR3 sequence (DNA): TGTGCCAGCAGCCCCTCCCTGGGGCCCTTCACCTTC. Protein: CASSPSLGPFTF.

This clone was detected only once. The J gene is TRBJ1-1, the V gene TRBV18; 9 bases fit TRBD1. Germline-derived CDR1 and CDR2 are KGHSH and LQKENI. Trimming cost V 4 bases and J 4 bases; bases outside gene matches: 1. The CDR3 runs to 13 residues. CDR3 sequence (DNA): TGTGCCAGCTCACTGGGACAGGGCACTGAAGCTTTCTTT. This codes for CASSLGQGTEAFF.

This clone was recorded once. This chain connects TRBV5-4 to TRBJ1-1, with 10 bases matching TRBD1. There are 15 residues in the CDR3. Trimming at V came to 2 bases and at J to 4 bases, leaving 5 bases not matched to a gene. Per germline, CDR1 SGHNT and CDR2 YYREEE (reference sequence). CDR3 amino acids: CASSFSRDRGTEAFF. CDR3 bases: TGTGCCAGCAGCTTTTCCCGGGACAGGGGCACTGAAGCTTTCTTT.

The chain recombines TRBV19 with TRBJ1-5; D unclear. With 3 bases removed from V and 0 bases from J, the gap between germline ends came to 12 bases. This CDR3 spans 16 amino acids. Germline CDR1 reads LNHDA; CDR2 reads SQIVND (reference sequence). CDR3 DNA sequence: TGTGCCAGTAGTATCAGGTCTAGCAATAGCAATCAGCCCCAGCATTTT. This sequence encodes CASSIRSSNSNQPQHF.

The V and J genes are TRBV19 and TRBJ2-3; 8 bases align to TRBD1. Germline CDR1 and CDR2: LNHDA and SQIVND (reference sequence). V dropped 8 bases and J dropped 3; count of bases not matched to a gene: 10. The CDR3 runs to 15 residues. CDR3 nucleotides: TGTGCCAGTGGTGGACAGGGAGGACCTACAGATACGCAGTATTTT. It is translated as CASGGQGGPTDTQYF.

The V call is TRBV11-2, the J call TRBJ2-5; D is perhaps TRBD1 (6 bases). Germline V gene lookup returns CDR1 SGHAT and CDR2 FQNNGV. The CDR3 totals 13 residues. The V end lost 5 bases, the J end lost 7 bases, and 14 bases lay between the germline ends. CDR3 nucleotide sequence: TGTGCCAGCAGCGGACAGACGTATGGGACCCAGTACTTC. This translates into CASSGQTYGTQYF.

This rearrangement joins TRBV3-1 (or the pseudogene TRBV3-2) to TRBJ2-7; weak D call: TRBD2 (6 bases). V lost 4 bases and J 4 bases, leaving 20 bases between the germline ends. In germline, CDR1 is LGHDT, CDR2 YNNKEL (reference sequence). The CDR3 loop spans 16 amino acids. CDR3 coding DNA: TGTGCCAGCAGCCGGGAAACGTCCGGGGGAAGGTACGAGCAGTACTTC. Its protein product is CASSRETSGGRYEQYF.

The chain couples TRBV6-5 to TRBJ1-1, with D unresolved. Between the trimmed V and J ends, which lost 8 bases and 3 bases, there was a span of 13 bases. The CDR3 covers 13 residues. Germline CDR1 MNHEY, CDR2 SVGAGI. The DNA of the CDR3 is TGTGCCAGCGGCCTCGGGGAGGACACTGAAGCTTTCTTT. Residues: CASGLGEDTEAFF.

The chain links TRBV6-5 to TRBJ2-2; TRBD1 matches at 7 bases. This CDR3 has 15 amino acids. Trimming took 8 bases from V and 6 from J; bases not matched to a gene: 12. The germline V gene has CDR1 MNHEY and CDR2 SVGAGI. The CDR3 loop is CASLPTGKGSGELFF. As DNA, the CDR3 is TGTGCCAGCCTGCCGACAGGGAAAGGATCCGGGGAGCTGTTTTTT.

V usage is TRBV27 and J usage is TRBJ2-7, with a tentative D call TRBD2 (5 bases). The CDR3 consists of 14 residues. The germline gives CDR1 MNHEY, CDR2 SMNVEV (reference sequence). Trimming took 10 bases from V and 5 from J, leaving 21 bases between them. The chain's CDR3 is CATKRESPGDEQYF. The DNA of the CDR3 is TGTGCCACCAAAAGGGAGTCCCCCGGGGACGAGCAGTACTTC.

This clone turned up a few times. This sequence joins TRBV10-1 and TRBJ2-1, with D possibly matching TRBD1 (5 bases). The germline V and J ends were trimmed by 8 bases and 6 bases, with 14 bases remaining between them. The germline gives CDR1 WNHNN, CDR2 SYGVQD (reference sequence). This CDR3 spans 13 amino acids. The CDR3 loop is CASGAGQGNEQFF. The CDR3 DNA is TGCGCCAGCGGGGCCGGGCAGGGCAATGAGCAGTTCTTC.